This TCR beta chain was recovered during a study of T cell responses to AZD1222 COVID-19 vaccine. Study-wide background: Some second doses came at about 4 weeks and others at about 12 weeks; these were pooled.

Measured with immunoSEQ multiplex PCR; TCRdb has only the in-frame clones, and not every one. The sample lists some 100,000 clones, approximately 88% occurring once. CDR3 length: 15 amino acids. V lost 2 bases and J 1 base, leaving 11 bases between the germline ends. CDR1 is MNHEY and CDR2 is SVGAGI in the germline V gene. The sequences come from peripheral blood, collected on day 0 of AZD1222 vaccination. This clonotype was sampled from an adult in good health. The chain combines TRBV6-5 with TRBJ1-1; D unclear. CDR3 in amino acids: CASSYVDIPNTEAFF. CDR3 DNA: TGTGCCAGCAGTTACGTCGACATACCGAACACTGAAGCTTTCTTT.